The next 30 T cell receptor beta chains were all read from a single sample in a study of blood T cell repertoires in COVID-19. Measured with immunoSEQ multiplex PCR; TCRdb has only the in-frame clones, and not every one. The sample lists under 200,000 clones; over 80% were seen once. The sample was peripheral blood. The receptors come from a man aged 55 to 70 with COVID-19, enrolled during active disease.

The V gene is TRBV9, the J gene TRBJ2-1, with D possibly matching TRBD2 (6 bases). This CDR3 is 14 amino acids long. Trimming stripped 4 bases from V and 4 bases from J, with 12 bases between. Per germline, CDR1 SGDLS and CDR2 YYNGEE. The CDR3 reads CASSNFGGYNEQFF. DNA of the CDR3: TGTGCCAGCAGCAACTTTGGGGGGTACAATGAGCAGTTCTTC.

The rearrangement joins TRBV10-3 to TRBJ1-1, with 7 positions matching TRBD1. Per germline, CDR1 ENHRY and CDR2 SYGVKD. V was pared by 0 bases and J by 6 bases, with 4 bases of the junction left unmatched. This CDR3 spans 14 amino acids. CDR3 residues: CAISESRGLAEAFF. The CDR3 DNA sequence: TGTGCCATCAGTGAGTCGAGGGGGCTCGCTGAAGCTTTCTTT.

This clone came up a few times. This chain uses TRBV18 with TRBJ1-3, with a possible D match to TRBD1 (6 bases). Trimming took 3 bases from V and 0 from J, leaving 9 bases between them. CDR1 KGHSH and CDR2 LQKENI come from the germline V gene. CDR3 length equals 15 residues. CDR3 region: CASSPGTTSGNTIYF. The CDR3 DNA reads as TGTGCCAGCTCACCCGGGACAACCTCTGGAAACACCATATATTTT.

This rearrangement joins TRBV7-3 to TRBJ2-1; D gene uncertain. Germline V lookup: CDR1 SGHTA, CDR2 FQGTGA. Trimming left V 3 bases short and J 7 bases short, with 13 bases between. CDR3 size: 14 residues. The CDR3 sequence is CASSFARFKNEQFF. CDR3 DNA: TGTGCCAGCAGCTTCGCGCGATTCAAAAATGAGCAGTTCTTC.

J is TRBJ2-3 and V is TRBV28; 9 bases align to TRBD1. Germline trimming cut 4 bases from V and 0 bases from J; bases unmatched to any gene: 5. Germline CDR1 and CDR2: MDHEN and SYDVKM. CDR3 length: 16 residues. For the CDR3, the DNA is TGTGCCAGCAGTTCCCCGGGACAGGGAAGCACAGATACGCAGTATTTT. Translated: CASSSPGQGSTDTQYF.

The V and J genes are TRBV27 and TRBJ1-1; tentatively, D is TRBD1 (5 bases). This CDR3 is 14 amino acids long. Germline values: CDR1 MNHEY, CDR2 SMNVEV (reference sequence). The V gene lost 2 bases and the J gene lost 8 bases, with 15 bases spanning the gap. CDR3 sequence: CASSLGAKLGEAFF. CDR3 in DNA: TGTGCCAGCAGTTTAGGGGCGAAGTTGGGAGAAGCTTTCTTT.

The rearrangement links TRBV28 to TRBJ2-7; a possible D gene is TRBD1 (6 bases). This CDR3 comprises 13 residues. V lost 7 bases and J 10 bases, leaving 20 bases between the germline ends. Germline V gene sequence: CDR1 MDHEN, CDR2 SYDVKM. CDR3 sequence: CASTTGTGPLQYF. CDR3 bases: TGTGCCAGCACCACAGGGACCGGCCCTTTACAGTACTTC.

The genes are TRBV2 and TRBJ2-2; TRBD1 matches at 8 bases. CDR1 is SNHLY, CDR2 FYNNEI, per germline. V lost 10 bases and J lost 4; bases outside the gene matches: 11. This CDR3 is built from 15 residues. The DNA for the CDR3 is TGTGCCACAAGACAGGGGAAGGGGGCCACCGGGGAGCTGTTTTTT. Its protein product is CATRQGKGATGELFF.

In DNA form, the CDR3 reads TGTGCCAGTAGTTGGTCAGGATCTCCTGAAGCTTTCTTT. Translated, it gives CASSWSGSPEAFF. The chain is built from TRBV19 and TRBJ1-1; D is unresolved. V lost 5 bases to trimming and J lost 6 bases, with 13 bases between them. The germline V gene encodes CDR1 LNHDA and CDR2 SQIVND (reference sequence). The CDR3 length is 13 residues.

The V gene is TRBV5-6, the J gene TRBJ2-7; no clear D gene. The length of the CDR3 is 13 residues. V gave up 0 bases and J gave up 1 base, with 5 bases separating them. Germline CDR1 and CDR2: SGHDT and YYEEEE. CDR3: CASSLASSYEQYF. As DNA, the CDR3 is TGTGCCAGCAGCTTGGCCAGTTCCTACGAGCAGTACTTC. Filled out from reference TRBV5-6 and TRBJ2-7, the complete variable domain reads DAGVTQSPTHLIKTRGQQVTLRCSPKSGHDTVSWYQQALGQGPQFIFQYYEEEERQRGNFPDRFSGHQFPNYSSELNVNALLLGDSALYLCASSLASSYEQYFGPGTRLTVT.

The chain uses TRBV6-5 and TRBJ2-5; D is ambiguous. Trimming removed 7 bases at V and 0 bases at J, with 12 bases between. Germline V lookup: CDR1 MNHEY, CDR2 SVGAGI. This CDR3 contains 14 residues. CDR3 in DNA: TGTGCCAGCATAAGATCACGGGACCAAGAGACCCAGTACTTC. Amino acid sequence: CASIRSRDQETQYF.

The genes are TRBV19 and TRBJ1-4; D not certain. This CDR3 contains 16 residues. The germline V gene has CDR1 LNHDA and CDR2 SQIVND (reference sequence). V shed 4 bases and J shed 4 bases, with 16 bases lying between them. CDR3 region: CASSNPRSGVNEKLFF. DNA for the CDR3: TGTGCCAGTAGTAACCCCAGATCCGGGGTTAATGAAAAACTGTTTTTT. Using reference TRBV19 and TRBJ1-4 for the parts outside the CDR3, the full variable domain is DGGITQSPKYLFRKEGQNVTLSCEQNLNHDAMYWYRQDPGQGLRLIYYSQIVNDFQKGDIAEGYSVSREKKESFPLTVTSAQKNPTAFYLCASSNPRSGVNEKLFFGSGTQLSVL.

This chain uses TRBV6-5 with TRBJ1-1; D gene ambiguous. The CDR3 covers 11 residues. CDR1 is MNHEY, CDR2 SVGAGI, per germline. Trimming pared 6 bases from V and 2 bases from J, leaving 4 bases between. CDR3 amino acids: CASRSNTEAFF. CDR3 DNA: TGTGCCAGCAGGTCAAACACTGAAGCTTTCTTT.

The chain uses TRBV4-1 and TRBJ1-5; D is unresolved. The CDR3 totals 13 residues. Germline loops: CDR1 MGHRA, CDR2 YSYEKL. V lost 2 bases and J 8 bases, leaving 10 bases between the germline ends. The CDR3 DNA is TGCGCCAGCAGCCAATACAGAAGTGAGCCCCAGCATTTT. Its translation is CASSQYRSEPQHF.

This chain connects TRBV18 to TRBJ1-2; D is unclear. Germline loops: CDR1 KGHSH, CDR2 LQKENI. Deletions cut 2 bases from V and 1 base from J, with 11 bases between. CDR3 length: 15 amino acids. CDR3 sequence: CASSPNAANNYGYTF. The CDR3 DNA follows: TGTGCCAGCTCACCAAACGCTGCTAATAACTATGGCTACACCTTC.

DNA for the CDR3: TGTGCCAGCAGCTTGGGGGTAGGGAGCATAGTCTACAATGAGCAGTTCTTC. It is translated as CASSLGVGSIVYNEQFF. The V and J genes are TRBV5-5 and TRBJ2-1; tentative D call: TRBD2 (5 bases). The germline V and J ends were trimmed by 0 bases and 3 bases, with 16 bases remaining between them. The CDR3 runs to 17 residues. Germline CDR1 SGHKS, CDR2 YYEKEE (reference sequence).

This clone was seen a few times. This sequence joins TRBV30 and TRBJ1-5, with TRBD1 identical over 9 bases. Germline-derived CDR1 and CDR2 are GTSNPN and SVGIG (reference sequence). The CDR3 totals 14 residues. Trimming at V came to 6 bases and at J to 6 bases, leaving 9 bases not matched to a gene. CDR3 sequence (DNA): TGTGCCTGCGCTACAGGGGGCGGAGGTCAGCCCCAGCATTTT. Amino acids: CACATGGGGQPQHF.

The J gene is TRBJ1-4, the V gene TRBV2; D is uncertain. V was shortened by 3 bases and J by 10 bases, with 15 bases between the two germline ends. CDR3 length: 14 amino acids. CDR1 and CDR2 from the germline V gene are SNHLY and FYNNEI. CDR3 region: CASSEAVGLGKLFF. CDR3 nucleotide sequence: TGTGCCAGCAGTGAGGCGGTTGGACTGGGAAAACTGTTTTTT.

J is TRBJ1-2 and V is TRBV18; 8 bases align to TRBD1. CDR1 KGHSH and CDR2 LQKENI come from the germline V gene. With V trimmed by 1 base and J by 8 bases, 9 bases remained unmatched. The CDR3 extends over 15 amino acids. Here the CDR3 reads CASSPLPSGGEGYTF. The CDR3 DNA follows: TGTGCCAGCTCACCACTTCCCTCAGGGGGCGAAGGCTACACCTTC.

The chain is built from TRBV7-2 and TRBJ1-1; maybe TRBD1 (6 bases). Trimming stripped 5 bases from V and 6 bases from J, with 16 bases between. Looked up from germline, CDR1 is SGHTA and CDR2 is FQGNSA. This CDR3 comprises 14 residues. The CDR3 loop reads CASSVRGAGAEAFF. The CDR3 DNA reads TGTGCCAGCAGCGTGCGGGGGGCTGGGGCTGAAGCTTTCTTT.

This clone has just a few counts. The V gene is TRBV30, the J gene TRBJ1-5; the D gene is possibly TRBD1 (6 bases). The CDR3 totals 13 residues. Trimming stripped 2 bases from V and 6 bases from J, with 11 bases between. Germline CDR1 and CDR2: GTSNPN and SVGIG (reference sequence). The CDR3, as DNA: TGTGCCTGGAGTACAGGGTTTCTTCAGCCCCAGCATTTT. Its translation is CAWSTGFLQPQHF.

This clone occurred a few times. The rearrangement links TRBV20-1 to TRBJ1-2; 9 bases map to TRBD1. Germline CDR1 and CDR2: DFQATT and SNEGSKA (reference sequence). The CDR3 contains 11 residues. V shed 6 bases, J shed 11 bases, and the junction held 7 bases outside the gene matches. This CDR3 is CSAPGQGIYTF. CDR3 nucleotides: TGCAGTGCCCCGGGACAGGGTATATACACCTTC.

The chain uses TRBV7-3 and TRBJ2-1; TRBD2 aligns across 10 bases. The CDR3 runs to 16 residues. V lost 5 bases to trimming and J lost 5 bases; unmatched junction nucleotides: 9. The germline V gene has CDR1 SGHTA and CDR2 FQGTGA. The chain's CDR3 is CASSPPASGSHNEQFF. For the CDR3, the DNA is TGTGCCAGCAGCCCTCCGGCTAGCGGGAGTCACAATGAGCAGTTCTTC.

V gene TRBV2 combines with J gene TRBJ2-7, with 8 nucleotides matching TRBD1. V was clipped by 7 bases and J by 0 bases; unmatched bases: 2. This CDR3 spans 13 amino acids. Germline CDR1 is SNHLY and CDR2 is FYNNEI. CDR3 coding DNA: TGTGCCAGCATGGACAGGGCCTCCTACGAGCAGTACTTC. It translates to CASMDRASYEQYF.

The rearrangement joins TRBV5-4 to TRBJ2-1, with TRBD2 matching 15 bases. The CDR3 loop spans 15 amino acids. Germline V gene lookup returns CDR1 SGHNT and CDR2 YYREEE (reference sequence). With 4 bases clipped from V and 7 bases from J, the junction kept 3 bases outside the gene matches. CDR3 bases: TGTGCCAGCAGCCCCGGGACTAGCGGGAGGAATGAGCAGTTCTTC. As protein: CASSPGTSGRNEQFF.

This chain joins TRBV20-1 and TRBJ1-2; a weak D match, TRBD1 (6 bases). Trimming stripped 3 bases from V and 7 bases from J, with 15 bases between. Germline V gene sequence: CDR1 DFQATT, CDR2 SNEGSKA (reference sequence). The CDR3 length is 13 residues. The CDR3: CSASENRAGGYTF. DNA for the CDR3: TGCAGTGCTAGTGAGAACAGGGCTGGTGGCTACACCTTC.

This rearrangement joins TRBV5-4 to TRBJ2-7, with a weak D call TRBD1 (5 bases). Germline values: CDR1 SGHNT, CDR2 YYREEE (reference sequence). The CDR3 is 14 amino acids. V was clipped by 2 bases and J by 3 bases, with 12 bases between them. CDR3 bases: TGTGCCAGCAGCTTTGACAGATCATACTACGAGCAGTACTTC. Its translation: CASSFDRSYYEQYF.

The rearrangement joins TRBV4-1 to TRBJ1-2, with 12 nucleotides matching TRBD1. The germline CDR1 and CDR2 sequences are MGHRA and YSYEKL. V shed 1 base and J 8 bases; nucleotides not matched to a gene: 5. CDR3 length: 15 residues. The CDR3 here is CASSQAGQGAWGYTF. The CDR3 DNA is TGCGCCAGCAGCCAAGCGGGACAGGGGGCATGGGGCTACACCTTC.

CDR3 nucleotide sequence: TGTGCCAGCAGTTTAGGGAGGGGGGTCGGCTACACCTTC. It specifies CASSLGRGVGYTF. The chain combines TRBV28 with TRBJ1-2; D might be TRBD1 (6 bases). CDR3 length: 13 residues. Germline lookup yields CDR1 MDHEN and CDR2 SYDVKM. V was clipped by 2 bases and J by 8 bases, with 12 bases between them.

J is TRBJ1-1 and V is TRBV12-5, with TRBD1 as a possible D gene (6 bases). The CDR3 runs to 13 residues. The germline V and J ends were trimmed by 8 bases and 5 bases, with 15 bases remaining between them. The germline gives CDR1 LGHNT, CDR2 FRNRAP. In nucleotides, the CDR3 is TGTGCTAGTCTGGTAGGGGGTGTAACTGAAGCTTTCTTT. Its translation: CASLVGGVTEAFF.